Below, 29 T cell receptor beta chains from the same sample are listed, as sequenced in a study of neoadjuvant nivolumab and ipilimumab in lung cancer. TCRdb keeps only in-frame clones here, not all; method: immunoSEQ multiplex PCR. Of approximately 7,200 clones in the sample, approximately 85% were seen once. The input for sequencing was tumor tissue, taken after neoadjuvant nivolumab, alone or with ipilimumab, at or shortly before surgery. The receptors come from an adult with non-small cell lung cancer.

This chain joins TRBV4-1 and TRBJ1-4; D might be TRBD1 (6 bases). The length of the CDR3 is 17 residues. The V and J ends lost 0 bases and 0 bases respectively, with 11 bases between them. Looked up from germline, CDR1 is MGHRA and CDR2 is YSYEKL. In DNA form, the CDR3 reads TGCGCCAGCAGCCAAGAAGGGGGTTTTGCAACTAATGAAAAACTGTTTTTT. This codes for CASSQEGGFATNEKLFF.

The chain carries TRBV7-9 and TRBJ2-3; TRBD2 matches 11 bases. The CDR3 is 16 amino acids. The germline V gene encodes CDR1 SEHNR and CDR2 FQNEAQ (reference sequence). The ends lost 1 base at V and 7 bases at J; junction bases unmatched: 7. The CDR3 sequence: CASSLGVAGGPNTQYF. CDR3 DNA: TGTGCCAGCAGCTTAGGGGTAGCGGGGGGGCCTAATACGCAGTATTTT.

The chain uses TRBV2 and TRBJ1-2; unclear D gene. Trimming stripped 2 bases from V and 4 bases from J, with 14 bases between. This CDR3 is 15 amino acids long. Germline V gene lookup returns CDR1 SNHLY and CDR2 FYNNEI. CDR3 DNA sequence: TGTGCCAGCAGTGAACAAGGCGGCAGGACCTATGGCTACACCTTC. The encoded protein is CASSEQGGRTYGYTF.

The chain links TRBV7-4 to TRBJ1-2; D call uncertain. The CDR3 length is 15 residues. In germline, CDR1 is SGHVT, CDR2 SQSDAQ. Trimming left V 5 bases short and J 4 bases short, with 17 bases between. CDR3 DNA: TGTGCCAGCAGCCTCTGTGCTCGAAAGACCTATGGCTACACCTTC. This sequence encodes CASSLCARKTYGYTF.

This chain joins TRBV4-1 and TRBJ2-1; TRBD1 matches 9 bases. Germline-derived CDR1 and CDR2 are MGHRA and YSYEKL. The V segment lost 6 bases and the J segment 3 bases; nucleotides outside the gene matches: 6. This CDR3 region has 15 residues. CDR3 nucleotide sequence: TGCGCCAGCAGTAACGGACAGGGGTACTACAATGAGCAGTTCTTC. Amino acid sequence: CASSNGQGYYNEQFF.

The gene calls are TRBV6-6 and TRBJ2-7; D is uncertain. V lost 7 bases to trimming and J lost 2 bases, with 12 bases between them. Germline V CDR1 and CDR2: MNHNY, SVGAGI (reference sequence). The CDR3 sequence is 13 residues long. The CDR3 loop reads CASTQDGTYEQYF. CDR3 coding DNA: TGTGCCAGCACCCAGGACGGCACCTACGAGCAGTACTTC.

The chain combines TRBV27 with TRBJ1-1; 7 bases align to TRBD1. This CDR3 spans 15 amino acids. The germline V gene encodes CDR1 MNHEY and CDR2 SMNVEV (reference sequence). J gave up 1 base and V 2 bases, and 4 bases lay outside the gene matches. The DNA for the CDR3 is TGTGCCAGCAGTTTAGGGTGGACAGGGAACACTGAAGCTTTCTTT. It codes for CASSLGWTGNTEAFF.

The count of this clone is one. The chain carries TRBV7-9 and TRBJ1-5, with a possible D match to TRBD1 (5 bases). The CDR3 has 12 residues. Trimming shortened V by 8 bases and J by 3 bases, and 8 bases separated the two germline ends. Germline CDR1 is SEHNR and CDR2 is FQNEAQ (reference sequence). CDR3 nucleotides: TGTGCCAGCGGGACTGACAATCAGCCCCAGCATTTT. Protein: CASGTDNQPQHF.

The gene calls are TRBV5-1 and TRBJ2-2, with 12 bases lining up with TRBD2. Germline lookup yields CDR1 SGHRS and CDR2 YFSETQ. The ends lost 6 bases at V and 6 bases at J; junction bases unmatched: 12. This CDR3 has 17 amino acids. The chain's CDR3 is CASNGLAGPGIPGELFF. CDR3 in DNA: TGCGCCAGCAACGGACTAGCGGGGCCCGGGATCCCCGGGGAGCTGTTTTTT.

The chain carries TRBV10-3 and TRBJ2-7, with TRBD1 identical over 7 bases. CDR1 ENHRY and CDR2 SYGVKD come from the germline V gene. CDR3 length equals 14 residues. The trim removed 4 bases at V and 1 base at J, leaving 4 bases unmatched. CDR3 nucleotide sequence: TGTGCCATCAGTGCGCAGGGGGTTTCCTACGAGCAGTACTTC. Translating it yields CAISAQGVSYEQYF.

The J gene is TRBJ1-1, the V gene TRBV18, with a weak D call TRBD1 (6 bases). CDR3 length equals 14 residues. Trimming removed 3 bases from V and 4 bases from J, with 12 bases in between. Germline loops: CDR1 KGHSH, CDR2 LQKENI. CDR3 residues: CASSPTGMATEAFF. The CDR3 DNA is TGTGCCAGCTCACCCACAGGGATGGCCACTGAAGCTTTCTTT.

The V and J genes are TRBV5-4 and TRBJ1-2; D is ambiguous. V was cut by 5 bases and J by 4 bases, with 12 bases left in between. Germline assignment: CDR1 SGHNT and CDR2 YYREEE (reference sequence). The CDR3 consists of 13 residues. The CDR3 region is CASRPLGPYGYTF. The CDR3 DNA sequence: TGTGCCAGCAGACCCCTCGGCCCCTATGGCTACACCTTC.

The chain is built from TRBV5-4 and TRBJ2-1; D unresolved. The germline gives CDR1 SGHNT, CDR2 YYREEE (reference sequence). V lost 3 bases to trimming and J lost 3 bases, with 10 bases between them. CDR3 length: 14 amino acids. Here the CDR3 DNA reads TGTGCCAGCAGCTCGCAGAGAAACTACAATGAGCAGTTCTTC. This sequence encodes CASSSQRNYNEQFF.

In regard to this clone: The junction shows a germline mismatch at one end, possibly a read error. Different DNA sequences within this sample yield the same CDR3. This rearrangement joins TRBV5-1 to TRBJ2-5, with 7 positions matching TRBD2. CDR1 and CDR2 from the germline V gene are SGHRS and YFSETQ. There are 15 residues in the CDR3. The DNA of the CDR3 is TGCGCCAGCAGAGCGTACAGCGGGGCCGAAGAGACTCAGTACTTC. Protein product: CASRAYSGAEETQYF.

The rearrangement joins TRBV4-2 to TRBJ2-3; maybe TRBD2 (6 bases). The CDR3 length is 16 residues. CDR1 LGHNA and CDR2 YNFKEQ come from the germline V gene. Trimming cost V 0 bases and J 3 bases, with 13 bases left between them. The CDR3 nucleotides are TGTGCCAGCAGCCAAGATTACCCGGGGGTGACAGATACGCAGTATTTT. Protein product: CASSQDYPGVTDTQYF.

V is TRBV7-9 and J is TRBJ2-7; D may be TRBD1 (6 bases). Germline CDR1 SEHNR, CDR2 FQNEAQ (reference sequence). The CDR3 is 17 amino acids. Trimming took 5 bases from V and 2 from J, leaving 22 bases between them. CDR3 bases: TGTGCCAGCAGCGCCCGCTTGTCAGGGGCATCCGCCTACGAGCAGTACTTC. Residues: CASSARLSGASAYEQYF.

The gene calls are TRBV27 and TRBJ1-1; D is undetermined. This CDR3 comprises 13 residues. Trimming removed 2 bases from V and 4 bases from J, with 8 bases in between. CDR1 and CDR2 (germline): MNHEY, SMNVEV (reference sequence). The CDR3 region has the DNA TGTGCCAGCAGTTTAGAAGGGCGCACTGAAGCTTTCTTT. Protein: CASSLEGRTEAFF.

This clone was observed a few times. This chain joins TRBV10-2 and TRBJ1-2; 11 bases map to TRBD1. Germline V gene lookup returns CDR1 WSHSY and CDR2 SAAADI. The CDR3 contains 13 residues. V was clipped by 10 bases and J by 7 bases; unmatched bases: 8. The CDR3 loop reads CATQGTGGSGYTF. The DNA of the CDR3 is TGCGCCACACAGGGGACAGGGGGTTCTGGCTACACCTTC.

The chain has TRBV6-5 and TRBJ1-5; D unclear. Deletions cut 2 bases from V and 4 bases from J, with 6 bases between. This CDR3 is built from 13 residues. Germline CDR1 reads MNHEY; CDR2 reads SVGAGI. CDR3 region: CASSYGGNQPQHF. CDR3 bases: TGTGCCAGCAGTTACGGCGGGAATCAGCCCCAGCATTTT.

The chain uses TRBV9 and TRBJ2-2; the D is unclear. The V and J ends lost 0 bases and 3 bases respectively, with 9 bases between them. CDR3 length: 15 residues. The germline V gene encodes CDR1 SGDLS and CDR2 YYNGEE. The CDR3 DNA reads TGTGCCAGCAGCGTAGACAGTAGGGACACCGGGGAGCTGTTTTTT. Protein sequence: CASSVDSRDTGELFF.

The J gene is TRBJ2-3, the V gene TRBV5-6; possibly TRBD2 for D (6 bases). This CDR3 is 17 amino acids long. V lost 3 bases and J lost 1, with 18 bases in between. The germline gives CDR1 SGHDT, CDR2 YYEEEE. The CDR3 loop reads CASSWGFPGGGTDTQYF. CDR3 sequence (DNA): TGTGCCAGCAGCTGGGGGTTCCCCGGCGGGGGCACAGATACGCAGTATTTT.

This chain links TRBV5-5 with TRBJ2-7; no clear D gene. V was pared by 0 bases and J by 4 bases, with 11 bases between. CDR3 length: 14 amino acids. Germline V gene sequence: CDR1 SGHKS, CDR2 YYEKEE (reference sequence). For the CDR3, the DNA is TGTGCCAGCAGCTTGGGTGAAGGGTTGTACGAGCAGTACTTC. Encoded protein: CASSLGEGLYEQYF.

The table lists this clone with a few counts. V usage is TRBV27 and J usage is TRBJ1-1; TRBD1 might be the D (5 bases). Germline assignment: CDR1 MNHEY and CDR2 SMNVEV (reference sequence). The CDR3 length is 16 residues. Trimming left V 6 bases short and J 0 bases short, with 17 bases between. In DNA form, the CDR3 reads TGTGCCAGCAGCCCCGTCCGCGGGACGATGAACACTGAAGCTTTCTTT. Translated: CASSPVRGTMNTEAFF.

V usage is TRBV7-2 and J usage is TRBJ1-6, with D maybe TRBD1 (6 bases). The CDR3 contains 16 residues. Trimming shortened V by 4 bases and J by 9 bases, and 19 bases separated the two germline ends. Germline V gene lookup returns CDR1 SGHTA and CDR2 FQGNSA. In DNA form, the CDR3 reads TGTGCCAGCAGCTGGAACAGGGAGGGCCCAATTTCACCCCTCCACTTT. Translated, it gives CASSWNREGPISPLHF.

The chain combines TRBV6-6 with TRBJ1-5; D ambiguous. V was trimmed by 4 bases and J by 3 bases, leaving 10 bases between them. There are 14 residues in the CDR3. Per the germline V gene, CDR1 is MNHNY and CDR2 is SVGAGI (reference sequence). CDR3 region: CASSSSGNNQPQHF. The CDR3 nucleotides read TGTGCCAGCAGTTCTAGTGGTAACAATCAGCCCCAGCATTTT.

V gene TRBV19 combines with J gene TRBJ1-4; possibly TRBD1 for D (5 bases). Germline CDR1 and CDR2: LNHDA and SQIVND (reference sequence). With 4 bases removed from V and 4 bases from J, the gap between germline ends came to 16 bases. There are 16 residues in the CDR3. As DNA, the CDR3 is TGTGCCAGTAGTAAAGGGGCCGGGGGGAGTAATGAAAAACTGTTTTTT. This gives the protein CASSKGAGGSNEKLFF. Complete variable domain (other parts from reference TRBV19 and TRBJ1-4): DGGITQSPKYLFRKEGQNVTLSCEQNLNHDAMYWYRQDPGQGLRLIYYSQIVNDFQKGDIAEGYSVSREKKESFPLTVTSAQKNPTAFYLCASSKGAGGSNEKLFFGSGTQLSVL.

The chain combines TRBV4-1 with TRBJ2-5, with D perhaps matching TRBD2 (6 bases). This CDR3 is built from 17 residues. From germline, CDR1 is MGHRA and CDR2 YSYEKL. V shed 7 bases and J shed 1 base, with 22 bases lying between them. CDR3 DNA sequence: TGCGCCAGCACCTCCGGGGGAGCGGCGGTAACCCAAGAGACCCAGTACTTC. Amino acids: CASTSGGAAVTQETQYF.

CDR3 protein: CASSLSPMETQYF. Written as DNA, the CDR3 is TGTGCCAGCAGCTTATCGCCGATGGAGACCCAGTACTTC. V gene TRBV7-3 combines with J gene TRBJ2-5; D gene uncertain. The CDR3 totals 13 residues. Trimming cost V 2 bases and J 5 bases, with 9 bases left between them. CDR1 is SGHTA, CDR2 FQGTGA, per germline.

The chain has TRBV10-3 and TRBJ2-2, with TRBD2 identical over 7 bases. The CDR3 extends over 16 amino acids. Trimming at V came to 0 bases and at J to 0 bases, leaving 1 base not matched to a gene. Germline V CDR1 and CDR2: ENHRY, SYGVKD. The CDR3 loop is CAISESSGANTGELFF. The CDR3 bases are TGTGCCATCAGTGAGTCGAGCGGGGCGAACACCGGGGAGCTGTTTTTT.